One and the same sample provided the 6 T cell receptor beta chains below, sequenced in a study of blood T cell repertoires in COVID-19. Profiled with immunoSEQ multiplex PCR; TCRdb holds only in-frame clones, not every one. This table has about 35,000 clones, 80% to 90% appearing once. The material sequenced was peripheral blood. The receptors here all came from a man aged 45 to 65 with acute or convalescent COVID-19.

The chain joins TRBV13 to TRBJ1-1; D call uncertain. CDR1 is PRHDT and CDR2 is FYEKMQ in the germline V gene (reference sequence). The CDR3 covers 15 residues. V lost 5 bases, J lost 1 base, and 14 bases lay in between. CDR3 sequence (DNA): TGTGCCAGCAGCCCGTTACAGTCCAAGAACACTGAAGCTTTCTTT. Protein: CASSPLQSKNTEAFF.

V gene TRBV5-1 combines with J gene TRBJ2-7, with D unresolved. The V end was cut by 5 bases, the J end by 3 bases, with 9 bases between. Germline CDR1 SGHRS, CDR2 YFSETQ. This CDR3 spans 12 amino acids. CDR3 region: CASRNQDYEQYF. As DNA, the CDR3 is TGCGCCAGCAGAAATCAGGACTACGAGCAGTACTTC.

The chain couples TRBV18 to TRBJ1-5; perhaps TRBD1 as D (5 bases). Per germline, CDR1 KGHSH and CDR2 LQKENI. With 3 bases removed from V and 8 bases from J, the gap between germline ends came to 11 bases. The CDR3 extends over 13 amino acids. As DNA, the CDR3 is TGTGCCAGCTCACCTCACGGGGGAGAGCCCCAGCATTTT. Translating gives CASSPHGGEPQHF.

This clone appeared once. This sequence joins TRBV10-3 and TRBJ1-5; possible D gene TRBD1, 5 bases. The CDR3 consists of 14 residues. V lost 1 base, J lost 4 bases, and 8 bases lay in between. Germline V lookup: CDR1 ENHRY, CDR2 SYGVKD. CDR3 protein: CAISELGGNQPQHF. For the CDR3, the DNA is TGTGCCATCAGTGAGTTGGGGGGAAATCAGCCCCAGCATTTT.

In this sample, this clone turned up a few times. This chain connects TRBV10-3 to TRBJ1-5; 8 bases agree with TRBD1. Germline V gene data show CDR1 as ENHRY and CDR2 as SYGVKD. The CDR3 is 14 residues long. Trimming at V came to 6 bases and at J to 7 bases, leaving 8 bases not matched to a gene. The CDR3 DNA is TGTGCCATCAGCGATACAGGGGGACGGCAGCCCCAGCATTTT. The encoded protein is CAISDTGGRQPQHF.

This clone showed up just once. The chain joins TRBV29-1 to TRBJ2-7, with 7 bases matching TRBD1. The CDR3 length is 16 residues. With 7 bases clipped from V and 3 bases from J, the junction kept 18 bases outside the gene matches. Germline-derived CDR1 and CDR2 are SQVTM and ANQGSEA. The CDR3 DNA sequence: TGCAGCGCTATATCCGGACAGGAGGATAATCGCTACGAGCAGTACTTC. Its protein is CSAISGQEDNRYEQYF.